This paragraph covers one TCR beta chain sequence. No antigen is known for it. Between about 18,000 and 1,100,000 sorted cells, with 10%, 30% or 50% RNA, yielded naive CD8 libraries. The data are from a study of molecular identifiers for immune sequencing clone quantification. Notes on the study in general: Over 97% of effector molecules, but under 1% in naive cells, were held by clones with more than 20 RNA copies.

With listed TCR primers and previously described methods, bulk TCR libraries were prepared. TCRdb processed the PCR reads anew with MiXCR; each CDR3 protein has one entry. This table has around 480,000 distinct CDR3 sequences, 25% appearing once. This CDR3 spans 13 amino acids. Germline V CDR1 and CDR2: SGHDT, YYEEEE. Trimming removed 2 bases at V and 4 bases at J, with 9 bases between. This sequence was found in a human donor in good health. Some libraries in this study had Jurkat cell RNA spiked in. The V call is TRBV5-6, the J call TRBJ2-5; no clear D. Specimen: naive CD8+ T cells from blood, with Jurkat cell RNA spiked in. Sample subset: FACS-sorted CD8+CD4-CCR7+CD45RA+ naive T cells. DNA for the CDR3: TGTGCCAGCAGCTTTTCCTCAGGAGAGACCCAGTACTTC. Translating gives CASSFSSGETQYF.